This TCR beta chain was sequenced in a study of Ad26.COV2.S vaccination and SARS-CoV-2 variants. Study overall: As a participant in COV1001, the donor was in the Ad26.COV2.S trial arm. Once or twice, 56 days apart, Ad26.COV2.S was delivered intramuscularly.

CDR3 size: 14 residues. With 0 bases clipped from V and 5 bases from J, the junction kept 2 bases outside the gene matches. Germline V gene lookup returns CDR1 SGHRS and CDR2 YFSETQ. The treatment denotes: 19 received Ad26.COV2.S at low or high dose, single or two shots; a few received placebo; per-sample allocation not given. The samples date from day 63 after the first vaccine or placebo injection. Its platform was an Ad26 vector, and its expressed antigen was Wuhan-strain SARS-CoV-2 spike. Clones were sequenced by immunoSEQ multiplex PCR, and TCRdb holds only the in-frame ones, with some missing. The sample records 380,000 or so clones, 83% being singletons. Points on this clone: Other DNA sequences of this sample code for an identical CDR3.

This rearrangement joins TRBV5-1 to TRBJ2-3; 8 bases fit TRBD2. The sequence was obtained from a person aged 18 to 65 who received the Ad26.COV2.S COVID-19 vaccine or a placebo. The sequenced sample was peripheral blood, obtained in a trial of Ad26.COV2.S vaccine versus placebo. CDR3 DNA sequence: TGCGCCAGCAGCTTGGGGCTAGCGGGAGATACGCAGTATTTT. This gives the protein CASSLGLAGDTQYF.